Presented here are 27 T cell receptor beta chains from one specimen sequenced in a study of shared clonotypes between healthy human individuals. The table came from immunoSEQ multiplex PCR; TCRdb's copy has only in-frame clones and leaves some out. This table holds about 450,000 clones, approximately 79% found once. The sample comprised PBMCs. The receptors here all came from a woman aged 40 to 50 in good health. Some clones in this sample may be carry-over from other donors' samples.

This clone was counted between two and nine times. For the CDR3, the DNA is TGTGCCAGTAGTGTAAGACAGGGGGAGGCCTATGGCTACACCTTC. It is translated as CASSVRQGEAYGYTF. The J gene is TRBJ1-2, the V gene TRBV19; TRBD1 agrees at 9 bases. J lost 4 bases, V lost 5 bases, and 8 bases had no gene match. Germline values: CDR1 LNHDA, CDR2 SQIVND (reference sequence). The CDR3 runs to 15 residues.

This clone appeared a single time. This specimen includes other DNA sequences encoding the same CDR3. V gene TRBV11-2 combines with J gene TRBJ1-1, with 9 positions matching TRBD1. CDR3 length: 14 amino acids. Germline values: CDR1 SGHAT, CDR2 FQNNGV. The J segment lost 2 bases and the V segment lost 5 bases, leaving 3 bases of the junction unmatched. The CDR3 reads CASSLGQGNTEAFF. As DNA, the CDR3 is TGTGCCAGCAGCCTGGGACAGGGTAACACTGAAGCTTTCTTT.

This clone occurred a few times. The gene calls are TRBV19 and TRBJ1-2; 7 bases align to TRBD1. Germline CDR1 is LNHDA and CDR2 is SQIVND (reference sequence). CDR3 length: 11 amino acids. V shed 9 bases and J 6 bases; nucleotides not matched to a gene: 4. The CDR3 DNA reads as TGTGCCAGCCTACAGGGGAATGGCTACACCTTC. Amino acids: CASLQGNGYTF.

V gene TRBV5-1 combines with J gene TRBJ2-1, with 11 bases that match TRBD2. The CDR3 runs to 16 residues. Germline V gene lookup returns CDR1 SGHRS and CDR2 YFSETQ. After removal of 4 bases from V and 7 bases from J, the junction contained 10 bases not matched to a gene. CDR3: CASSPRTSGLTNEQFF. The CDR3 bases are TGCGCCAGCAGCCCCCGGACTAGCGGGCTTACGAATGAGCAGTTCTTC.

J is TRBJ2-7 and V is TRBV29-1; 7 bases are shared with TRBD1. Germline loops: CDR1 SQVTM, CDR2 ANQGSEA. J lost 3 bases, V lost 4 bases, and 9 bases had no gene match. The CDR3 contains 14 residues. The CDR3 DNA follows: TGCAGCGTTGTCGGAGAGGGGGCAGGCTACGAGCAGTACTTC. Amino acid sequence: CSVVGEGAGYEQYF.

This clone appeared many times. The chain joins TRBV18 to TRBJ1-1, with D possibly TRBD1 on 5 matching bases. Germline-derived CDR1 and CDR2 are KGHSH and LQKENI. The V gene lost 2 bases and the J gene lost 11 bases, with 15 bases spanning the gap. The CDR3 length is 13 residues. The CDR3 region has the DNA TGTGCCAGCTCACCAAGGGGCGGGGTTTCGGCTTTCTTT. Its translation is CASSPRGGVSAFF.

This rearrangement joins TRBV28 to TRBJ1-3, with a possible D match to TRBD1 (6 bases). CDR3 length: 20 amino acids. V was shortened by 5 bases and J by 0 bases, with 26 bases between the two germline ends. Germline CDR1 is MDHEN and CDR2 is SYDVKM. The CDR3 sequence: CASSVTTGTTFPGSGNTIYF. CDR3 sequence (DNA): TGTGCCAGCAGTGTAACCACCGGGACAACTTTTCCGGGCTCTGGAAACACCATATATTTT.

About this clone: Within the sample, other DNA sequences also encode this same CDR3. V gene TRBV10-2 combines with J gene TRBJ2-7; D uncertain. V lost 6 bases and J 0 bases, leaving 6 bases between the germline ends. The germline V gene encodes CDR1 WSHSY and CDR2 SAAADI. The CDR3 consists of 12 residues. CDR3: CASSQSSYEQYF. As DNA, the CDR3 is TGCGCCAGCAGCCAGAGCTCCTACGAGCAGTACTTC.

This clone was seen only a few times. V and J are TRBV7-9 and TRBJ1-2; D is possibly TRBD1 (5 bases). CDR3 length: 14 residues. Germline V CDR1 and CDR2: SEHNR, FQNEAQ (reference sequence). The germline V and J ends were trimmed by 4 bases and 4 bases, with 13 bases remaining between them. CDR3 coding DNA: TGTGCCAGCAGCTCAACAGGCTCCCCCTATGGCTACACCTTC. Its protein is CASSSTGSPYGYTF. Based on the CDR3 plus reference TRBV7-9 and TRBJ1-2, the full variable domain is DTGVSQNPRHKITKRGQNVTFRCDPISEHNRLYWYRQTLGQGPEFLTYFQNEAQLEKSRLLSDRFSAERPKGSFSTLEIQRTEQGDSAMYLCASSSTGSPYGYTFGSGTRLTVV.

The rearrangement links TRBV29-1 to TRBJ2-5, with 7 bases identical to TRBD1. CDR3 length: 13 residues. Germline CDR1 and CDR2: SQVTM and ANQGSEA. V dropped 5 bases and J dropped 2; count of bases not matched to a gene: 5. The CDR3 region has the DNA TGCAGCGTTAGAGACAGGGTGCAAGAGACCCAGTACTTC. Protein product: CSVRDRVQETQYF.

The chain carries TRBV4-1 and TRBJ2-7; TRBD1 is a possible D gene (5 bases). Germline assignment: CDR1 MGHRA and CDR2 YSYEKL. There are 15 residues in the CDR3. The V end lost 2 bases, the J end lost 3 bases, and 14 bases lay between the germline ends. The CDR3 DNA reads TGCGCCAGCAGCCAAAGACAGTTACCAGACTACGAGCAGTACTTC. The encoded protein is CASSQRQLPDYEQYF.

The chain recombines TRBV9 with TRBJ1-2, with a weak D call TRBD1 (5 bases). Germline assignment: CDR1 SGDLS and CDR2 YYNGEE. There are 13 residues in the CDR3. Trimming took 0 bases from V and 7 from J, leaving 10 bases between them. CDR3 sequence reads: CASSVGGVSGYTF. Here the CDR3 DNA reads TGTGCCAGCAGCGTAGGGGGGGTCAGTGGCTACACCTTC.

This clone was seen only a few times. The genes are TRBV7-7 and TRBJ2-7, with 8 bases that match TRBD2. The J segment lost 7 bases and the V segment lost 5 bases, leaving 13 bases of the junction unmatched. The germline CDR1 and CDR2 sequences are SSHAT and FNYEAQ (reference sequence). There are 15 residues in the CDR3. CDR3 nucleotides: TGTGCCAGCAGCCCTTTGTCCGGGAGGGCCGGAGAGCAGTACTTC. Protein product: CASSPLSGRAGEQYF.

The CDR3 protein is CAISDPAKDNHFDNEQFF. CDR3 sequence (DNA): TGTGCCATCAGTGACCCTGCGAAGGACAACCATTTTGACAATGAGCAGTTCTTC. The V call is TRBV10-3, the J call TRBJ2-1, with D perhaps TRBD1 (5 bases). Trimming removed 3 bases at V and 5 bases at J, with 23 bases between. The CDR3 has 18 residues. The germline gives CDR1 ENHRY, CDR2 SYGVKD.

V and J are TRBV7-2 and TRBJ1-1; D ambiguous. Germline lookup yields CDR1 SGHTA and CDR2 FQGNSA. CDR3 length: 13 residues. V dropped 5 bases and J dropped 1 base, with 8 bases sitting between them. CDR3 sequence (DNA): TGTGCCAGCAGCAAGGACGGGAACACTGAAGCTTTCTTT. It is translated as CASSKDGNTEAFF.

The chain has TRBV5-4 and TRBJ2-3, with 8 bases matching TRBD1. The germline V gene encodes CDR1 SGHNT and CDR2 YYREEE (reference sequence). The CDR3 sequence is 14 residues long. The ends lost 3 bases at V and 4 bases at J; junction bases unmatched: 4. The CDR3 region is CASSSDRVSDTQYF. CDR3 coding DNA: TGTGCCAGCAGCTCGGACAGGGTCTCAGATACGCAGTATTTT.

This chain joins TRBV5-6 and TRBJ2-5; weak D call: TRBD1 (5 bases). The CDR3 spans 16 residues. Trimming stripped 4 bases from V and 2 bases from J, with 18 bases between. CDR1 is SGHDT, CDR2 YYEEEE, per germline. The CDR3 reads CASSPGRIQAQETQYF. The CDR3 region has the DNA TGTGCCAGCAGCCCCGGAAGGATACAGGCTCAAGAGACCCAGTACTTC.

This clone has only a few counts. This chain's CDR3 is CASSLKGGLFYEQYF. CDR3 DNA sequence: TGTGCCAGCAGCTTAAAAGGGGGCCTATTTTACGAGCAGTACTTC. V is TRBV7-9 and J is TRBJ2-7, with 7 nucleotides matching TRBD1. Germline values: CDR1 SEHNR, CDR2 FQNEAQ (reference sequence). After removal of 2 bases from V and 4 bases from J, the junction contained 8 bases not matched to a gene. This CDR3 contains 15 residues.

The V and J genes are TRBV28 and TRBJ1-5; perhaps TRBD1 as D (5 bases). Germline CDR1 is MDHEN and CDR2 is SYDVKM. V gave up 3 bases and J gave up 6 bases, with 12 bases separating them. The CDR3 contains 14 residues. CDR3 in amino acids: CASSFGRELQPQHF. As DNA, the CDR3 is TGTGCCAGCAGTTTCGGCAGGGAGCTTCAGCCCCAGCATTTT. Drawing the rest from reference TRBV28 and TRBJ1-5, the complete variable domain is DVKVTQSSRYLVKRTGEKVFLECVQDMDHENMFWYRQDPGLGLRLIYFSYDVKMKEKGDIPEGYSVSREKKERFSLILESASTNQTSMYLCASSFGRELQPQHFGDGTRLSIL.

Of note for this clone: This sequence is one base from a far larger clone and is likely a read error. The genes are TRBV5-1 and TRBJ1-2; weak D call: TRBD1 (6 bases). This CDR3 is built from 17 residues. Trimming removed 3 bases from V and 4 bases from J, with 22 bases in between. Per germline, CDR1 SGHRS and CDR2 YFSETQ. Here the CDR3 DNA reads TGCGCCAGCAGCTGGCTTTCCGACGGGGGGCAGGGCTATGGCTACACCTTC. This codes for CASSWLSDGGQGYGYTF. Full variable domain (missing parts from reference TRBV5-1 and TRBJ1-2): KAGVTQTPRYLIKTRGQQVTLSCSPISGHRSVSWYQQTPGQGLQFLFEYFSETQRNKGNFPGRFSGRQFSNSRSEMNVSTLELGDSALYLCASSWLSDGGQGYGYTFGSGTRLTVV.

This clone came up once. The chain carries TRBV5-1 and TRBJ2-6, with D hard to call. The V gene lost 3 bases and the J gene lost 0 bases, with 13 bases spanning the gap. Germline loops: CDR1 SGHRS, CDR2 YFSETQ. The CDR3 is 17 amino acids. CDR3 nucleotide sequence: TGCGCCAGCAGCTCCTTTAGCCACGACTCTGGGGCCAACGTCCTGACTTTC. Protein product: CASSSFSHDSGANVLTF.

Comment on this clone: This sequence is one base from a far larger clone and is likely a read error. CDR3 amino acids: CASTANKAGGTYNEQFF. As DNA, the CDR3 is TGTGCCAGCACTGCTAATAAAGCGGGAGGAACCTACAATGAGCAGTTCTTC. This chain joins TRBV28 and TRBJ2-1, with 9 bases fitting TRBD2. The CDR3 has 17 amino acids. V was clipped by 7 bases and J by 2 bases; unmatched bases: 12. The germline gives CDR1 MDHEN, CDR2 SYDVKM.

The chain employs TRBV5-6 and TRBJ2-5; 9 bases map to TRBD2. This CDR3 has 18 amino acids. Germline V gene lookup returns CDR1 SGHDT and CDR2 YYEEEE. Trimming took 3 bases from V and 4 from J; bases not matched to a gene: 16. CDR3 sequence reads: CASSSPRAGSGSAETQYF. The CDR3 region has the DNA TGTGCCAGCAGCTCTCCCAGGGCGGGTAGCGGGAGTGCAGAGACCCAGTACTTC.

The rearrangement links TRBV5-5 to TRBJ2-6, with D maybe TRBD1 (6 bases). V dropped 4 bases and J dropped 0 bases, with 17 bases sitting between them. The germline CDR1 and CDR2 sequences are SGHKS and YYEKEE (reference sequence). The CDR3 totals 18 residues. The CDR3 coding sequence is TGTGCCAGCAGCGGGTCAGGGGCGGAGAGCTCTGGGGCCAACGTCCTGACTTTC. The encoded protein is CASSGSGAESSGANVLTF. Combining the CDR3 with reference TRBV5-5 and TRBJ2-6 gives the whole variable domain DAGVTQSPTHLIKTRGQQVTLRCSPISGHKSVSWYQQVLGQGPQFIFQYYEKEERGRGNFPDRFSARQFPNYSSELNVNALLLGDSALYLCASSGSGAESSGANVLTFGAGSRLTVL.

The chain is built from TRBV6-1 and TRBJ1-3; no definite D call. Germline CDR1 MNHNS, CDR2 SASEGT. V dropped 5 bases and J dropped 2 bases, with 13 bases sitting between them. The CDR3 sequence is 15 residues long. The DNA of the CDR3 is TGTGCCAGCAGTCAGAACACCGGGCCTGGAAACACCATATATTTT. Protein product: CASSQNTGPGNTIYF.

The rearrangement links TRBV6-6 to TRBJ1-4, with D uncertain. CDR1 MNHNY and CDR2 SVGAGI come from the germline V gene (reference sequence). V was clipped by 2 bases and J by 0 bases, with 10 bases between them. The CDR3 sequence is 16 residues long. CDR3 coding DNA: TGTGCCAGCAGTTACGCCGGGCAAGCAACTAATGAAAAACTGTTTTTT. Translation: CASSYAGQATNEKLFF.

The genes are TRBV7-2 and TRBJ2-4; no definite D call. The CDR3 is 16 residues long. The V gene lost 2 bases and the J gene lost 6 bases, with 17 bases spanning the gap. Per germline, CDR1 SGHTA and CDR2 FQGNSA. The DNA for the CDR3 is TGTGCCAGCAGCTTATACGGGCAGGCTGGCTTAAACATTCAGTACTTC. Amino acid sequence: CASSLYGQAGLNIQYF.